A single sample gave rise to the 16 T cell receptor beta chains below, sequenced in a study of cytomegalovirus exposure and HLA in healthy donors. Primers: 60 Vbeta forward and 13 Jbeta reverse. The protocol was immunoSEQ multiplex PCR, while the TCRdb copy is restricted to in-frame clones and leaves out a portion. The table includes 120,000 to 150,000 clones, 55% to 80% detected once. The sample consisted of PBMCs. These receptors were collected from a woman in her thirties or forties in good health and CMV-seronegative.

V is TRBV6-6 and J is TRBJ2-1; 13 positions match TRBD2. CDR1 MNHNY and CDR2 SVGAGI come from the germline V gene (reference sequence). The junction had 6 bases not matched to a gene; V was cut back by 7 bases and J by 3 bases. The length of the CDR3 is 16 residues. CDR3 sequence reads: CASKLAGGRYYNEQFF. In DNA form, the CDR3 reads TGTGCCAGCAAACTAGCGGGGGGGCGTTACTACAATGAGCAGTTCTTC.

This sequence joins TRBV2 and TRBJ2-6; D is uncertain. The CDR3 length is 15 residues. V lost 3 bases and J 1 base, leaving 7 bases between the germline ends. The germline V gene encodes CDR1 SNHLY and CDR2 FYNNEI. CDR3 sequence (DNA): TGTGCCAGCAGTGAGTCGTTGTCTGGGGCCAACGTCCTGACTTTC. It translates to CASSESLSGANVLTF.

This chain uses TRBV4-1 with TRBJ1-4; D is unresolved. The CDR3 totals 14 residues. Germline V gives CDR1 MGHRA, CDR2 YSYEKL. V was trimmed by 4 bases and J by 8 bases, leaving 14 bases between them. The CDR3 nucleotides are TGCGCCAGCAGCCGCGAGGAGGGAGAGGAAAAACTGTTTTTT. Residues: CASSREEGEEKLFF.

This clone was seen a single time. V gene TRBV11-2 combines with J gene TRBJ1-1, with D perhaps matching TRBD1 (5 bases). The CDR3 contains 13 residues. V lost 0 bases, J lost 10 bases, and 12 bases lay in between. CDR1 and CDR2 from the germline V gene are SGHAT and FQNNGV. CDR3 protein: CASSLDLGGGAFF. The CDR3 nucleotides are TGTGCCAGCAGCTTAGATCTCGGGGGTGGAGCTTTCTTT.

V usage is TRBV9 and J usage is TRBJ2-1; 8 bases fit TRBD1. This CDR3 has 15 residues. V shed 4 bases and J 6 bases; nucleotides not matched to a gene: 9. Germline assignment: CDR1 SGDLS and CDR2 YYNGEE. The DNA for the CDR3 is TGTGCCAGCAGCAGAAGCGGACAGGGAATCAATGAGCAGTTCTTC. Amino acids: CASSRSGQGINEQFF.

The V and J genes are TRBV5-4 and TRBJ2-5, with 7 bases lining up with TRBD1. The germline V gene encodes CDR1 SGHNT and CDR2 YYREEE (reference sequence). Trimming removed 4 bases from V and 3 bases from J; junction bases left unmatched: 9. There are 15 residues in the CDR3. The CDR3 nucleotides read TGTGCCAGCAGCAAGGAACCTCAGGGGGAAGAGACCCAGTACTTC. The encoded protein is CASSKEPQGEETQYF.

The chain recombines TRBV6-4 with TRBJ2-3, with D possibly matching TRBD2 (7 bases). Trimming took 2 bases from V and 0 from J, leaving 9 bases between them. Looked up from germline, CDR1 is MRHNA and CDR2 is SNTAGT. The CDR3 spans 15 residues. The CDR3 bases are TGTGCCAGCAGTGACGGGGGGGCTAGCACAGATACGCAGTATTTT. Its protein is CASSDGGASTDTQYF.

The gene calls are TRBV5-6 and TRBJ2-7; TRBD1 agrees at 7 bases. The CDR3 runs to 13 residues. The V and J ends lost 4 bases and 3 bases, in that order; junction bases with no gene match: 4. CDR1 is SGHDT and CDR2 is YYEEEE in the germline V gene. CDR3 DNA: TGTGCCAGCAGCGGCCGGGACAGCTACGAGCAGTACTTC. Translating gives CASSGRDSYEQYF.

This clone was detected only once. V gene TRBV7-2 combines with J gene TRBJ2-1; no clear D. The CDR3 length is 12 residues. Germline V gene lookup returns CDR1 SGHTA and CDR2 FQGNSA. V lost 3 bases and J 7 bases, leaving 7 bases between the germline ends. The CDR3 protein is CASSFRSNEQFF. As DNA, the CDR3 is TGTGCCAGCAGCTTTAGGAGTAATGAGCAGTTCTTC. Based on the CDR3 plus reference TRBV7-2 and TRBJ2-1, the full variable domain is GAGVSQSPSNKVTEKGKDVELRCDPISGHTALYWYRQSLGQGLEFLIYFQGNSAPDKSGLPSDRFSAERTGGSVSTLTIQRTQQEDSAVYLCASSFRSNEQFFGPGTRLTVL.

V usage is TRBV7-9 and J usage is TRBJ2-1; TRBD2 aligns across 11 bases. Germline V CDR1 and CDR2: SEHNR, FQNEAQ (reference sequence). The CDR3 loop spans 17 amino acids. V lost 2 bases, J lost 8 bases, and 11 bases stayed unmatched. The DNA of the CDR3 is TGTGCCAGCAGCTTAACCTTCACTAGCGGGGGTAGTGATGAGCAGTTCTTC. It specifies CASSLTFTSGGSDEQFF. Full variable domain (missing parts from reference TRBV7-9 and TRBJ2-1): DTGVSQNPRHKITKRGQNVTFRCDPISEHNRLYWYRQTLGQGPEFLTYFQNEAQLEKSRLLSDRFSAERPKGSFSTLEIQRTEQGDSAMYLCASSLTFTSGGSDEQFFGPGTRLTVL.

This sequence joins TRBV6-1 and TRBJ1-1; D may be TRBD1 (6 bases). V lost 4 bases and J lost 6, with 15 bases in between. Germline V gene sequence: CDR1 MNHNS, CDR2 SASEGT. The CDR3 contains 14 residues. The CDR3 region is CASSAWGRWAEAFF. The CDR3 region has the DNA TGTGCCAGCAGTGCCTGGGGGCGGTGGGCTGAAGCTTTCTTT.

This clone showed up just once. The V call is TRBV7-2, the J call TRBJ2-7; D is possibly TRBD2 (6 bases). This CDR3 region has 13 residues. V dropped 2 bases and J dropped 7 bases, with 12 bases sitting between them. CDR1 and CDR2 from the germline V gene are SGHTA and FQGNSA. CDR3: CASSLNFGGEQYV. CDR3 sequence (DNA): TGTGCCAGCAGCTTAAATTTCGGGGGTGAGCAGTACGTC.

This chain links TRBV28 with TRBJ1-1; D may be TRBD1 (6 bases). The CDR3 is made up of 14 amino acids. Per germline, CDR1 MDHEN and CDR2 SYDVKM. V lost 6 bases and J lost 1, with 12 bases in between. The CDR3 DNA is TGTGCCAGCAGATTAGGACAGCCGAACACTGAAGCTTTCTTT. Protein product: CASRLGQPNTEAFF.

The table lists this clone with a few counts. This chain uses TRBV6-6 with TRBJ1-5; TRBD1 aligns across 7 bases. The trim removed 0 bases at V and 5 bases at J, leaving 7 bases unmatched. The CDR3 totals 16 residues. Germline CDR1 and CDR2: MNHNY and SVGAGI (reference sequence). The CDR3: CASSYSSRGWDQPQHF. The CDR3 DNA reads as TGTGCCAGCAGTTACTCGTCCAGGGGGTGGGATCAGCCCCAGCATTTT.

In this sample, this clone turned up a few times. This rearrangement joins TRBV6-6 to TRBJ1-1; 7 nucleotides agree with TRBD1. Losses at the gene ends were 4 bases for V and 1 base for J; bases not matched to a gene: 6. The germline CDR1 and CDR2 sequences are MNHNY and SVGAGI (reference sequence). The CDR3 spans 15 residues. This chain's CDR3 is CASSSAGTANTEAFF. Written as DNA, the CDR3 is TGTGCCAGCAGTTCGGCCGGGACAGCGAACACTGAAGCTTTCTTT.

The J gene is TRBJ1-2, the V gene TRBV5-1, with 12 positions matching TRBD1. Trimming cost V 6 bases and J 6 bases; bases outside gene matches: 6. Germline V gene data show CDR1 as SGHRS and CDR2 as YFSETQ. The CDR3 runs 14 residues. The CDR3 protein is CASNLGTGGDGYTF. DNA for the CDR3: TGCGCCAGCAATCTAGGGACAGGGGGCGATGGCTACACCTTC.